Listed here are 5 T cell receptor beta chains from one sample, sequenced in a study of T cells in Graves' hyperthyroidism and ophthalmopathy (dated by TCRdb to between 2019 and 2020). Libraries were made using multiplex PCR. The sequencing machine was an Illumina HiSeq 2000. The TCR beta CDR3 regions were amplified from RNA transcripts. A first-round RT-PCR of the TCR CDR3 used the HTBI primer set with the Qiagen OneStep RT-PCR kit. TCRdb reanalyzed the raw reads on its own, using fastp at Q25 for trimming and MiXCR for clone calling, and kept in-frame beta chains. Identical CDR3 proteins give one entry, which carries the most common genes and DNA. Here the sample has some 400,000 distinct CDR3 sequences; around an eighth occur a single time. The biggest ten clones account for around 21% of the sample. Sequencing was performed on blood. All receptors derive from a man aged 30 to 39 with Graves' hyperthyroidism that later progressed to Graves' ophthalmopathy.

This clonotype has ten or more counts. V is TRBV11-2 and J is TRBJ2-7, with D possibly being TRBD2 (5 bases). V dropped 1 base and J dropped 6 bases, with 10 bases sitting between them. The CDR3 runs 13 residues. Germline CDR1 is SGHAT and CDR2 is FQNNGV. The CDR3 region has the DNA TGTGCCAGCAGCTTAGGGCTAGCAGGCGAGCAGTACTTC. Amino acid sequence: CASSLGLAGEQYF.

The sample holds a few counts of this clonotype. This chain links TRBV6-1 with TRBJ2-5; 8 nucleotides agree with TRBD1. After removal of 7 bases from V and 4 bases from J, the junction contained 5 bases not matched to a gene. The CDR3 totals 13 residues. Germline CDR1 reads MNHNS; CDR2 reads SASEGT. The CDR3 sequence: CASTQGAGETQYF. DNA for the CDR3: TGTGCCAGCACGCAGGGGGCCGGAGAGACCCAGTACTTC.

This clonotype was detected a few times. The V gene is TRBV27, the J gene TRBJ1-6; 7 nucleotides match TRBD1. V trimming: 5 bases; J trimming: 9 bases; junction bases outside the gene matches: 10. The CDR3 sequence is 15 residues long. Germline CDR1 reads MNHEY; CDR2 reads SMNVEV (reference sequence). The DNA for the CDR3 is TGTGCCAGCAGTCCCTTCACAGGGGTCGGTTCACCCCTCCACTTT. This encodes CASSPFTGVGSPLHF.

This clonotype was counted ten times or more. V is TRBV15 and J is TRBJ2-1; TRBD2 matches 9 bases. The ends lost 3 bases at V and 7 bases at J; junction bases unmatched: 13. This CDR3 is 17 amino acids long. CDR1 is LNHNV, CDR2 YYDKDF, per germline (reference sequence). The CDR3 region has the DNA TGTGCCACCAGCAGTATTAACGGTGAGGCGGGGGGGAATGAGCAGTTCTTC. This encodes CATSSINGEAGGNEQFF.

This clonotype was picked up many times. The gene calls are TRBV28 and TRBJ1-6; 8 bases match TRBD1. CDR1 is MDHEN, CDR2 SYDVKM, per germline. This CDR3 spans 14 amino acids. V lost 4 bases, J lost 10 bases, and 6 bases stayed unmatched. The CDR3 is CASSSLTGVSPLHF. The CDR3 coding sequence is TGTGCCAGCAGTTCCCTGACAGGGGTATCACCCCTCCACTTT.